This T cell receptor (beta chain) was captured by sequencing in a study of spatial heterogeneity in lung cancer. Study at large: For tumor regions, TCR transcript counts showed a strong correlation with a T cell module score derived from matched bulk RNA-seq. The study's findings and limits: The number of expanded tumor alpha and beta chains correlated with mutation number.

Stated time point: sample taken at primary tumor resection. TCRdb analysed the 5' RACE reads with MiXCR anew, one entry per CDR3 protein. The sample lists approximately 11,000 distinct CDR3 sequences, more than 4% occurring once. On this clonotype: Its antigen is unidentified. This beta chain slipped into a library made for alpha chains as a stray read, so its size is not meaningful.

Germline V gives CDR1 LNHDA, CDR2 SQIVND (reference sequence). The CDR3 is 13 residues long. The V end was cut by 4 bases, the J end by 7 bases, with 8 bases between. The sequences come from lung tumor tissue, collected at surgery. The TCR was taken from a male donor with early-stage non-small cell lung cancer. The chain is built from TRBV19 and TRBJ1-6, with D unresolved. The CDR3 nucleotides read TGTGCCAGTAGTACCCCGGAAAATTCACCCCTCCACTTT. The encoded protein is CASSTPENSPLHF.